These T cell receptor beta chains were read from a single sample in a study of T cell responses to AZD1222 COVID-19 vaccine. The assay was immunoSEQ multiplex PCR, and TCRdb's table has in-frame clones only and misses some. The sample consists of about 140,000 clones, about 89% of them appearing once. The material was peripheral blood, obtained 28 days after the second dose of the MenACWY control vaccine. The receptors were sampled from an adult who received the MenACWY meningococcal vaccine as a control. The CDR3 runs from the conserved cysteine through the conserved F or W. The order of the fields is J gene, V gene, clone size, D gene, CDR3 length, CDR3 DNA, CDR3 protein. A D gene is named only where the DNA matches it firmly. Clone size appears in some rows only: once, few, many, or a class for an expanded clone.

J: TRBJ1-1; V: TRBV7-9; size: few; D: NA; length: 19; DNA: TGTGCCAGCAGCTTAGCACGAATGGGGGGTAGCCAGGTAAACACTGAAGCTTTCTTT; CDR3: CASSLARMGGSQVNTEAFF
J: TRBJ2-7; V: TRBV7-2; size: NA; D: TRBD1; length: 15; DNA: TGTGCCAGCAGCTTAGAAGGGGGCAGAGGGGCCGAGCAGTACTTC; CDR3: CASSLEGGRGAEQYF
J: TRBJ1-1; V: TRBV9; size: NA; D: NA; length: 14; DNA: TGTGCCAGCAGCGTAGGAGGCAGGAACACTGAAGCTTTCTTT; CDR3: CASSVGGRNTEAFF
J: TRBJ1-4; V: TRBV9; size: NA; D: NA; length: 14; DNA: TGTGCCAGCAGCGGTGGGGGGAGTAATGAAAAACTGTTTTTT; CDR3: CASSGGGSNEKLFF
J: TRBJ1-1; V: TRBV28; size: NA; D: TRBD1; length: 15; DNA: TGTGCCAGCAGTCCTCCGACAGGGTCGGGCACTGAAGCTTTCTTT; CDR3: CASSPPTGSGTEAFF
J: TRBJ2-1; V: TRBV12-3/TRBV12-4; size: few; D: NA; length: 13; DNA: TGTGCCAGCAGTTTAACCGCTCACAATGAGCAGTTCTTC; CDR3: CASSLTAHNEQFF
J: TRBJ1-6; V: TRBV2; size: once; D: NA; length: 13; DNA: TGTGCCAGCAGTGAAGGGGGGAACTCACCCCTCCACTTT; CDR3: CASSEGGNSPLHF
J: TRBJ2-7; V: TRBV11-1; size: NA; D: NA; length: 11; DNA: TGTGCCAGCAGCGAGGCCTACGAGCAGTACTTC; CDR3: CASSEAYEQYF
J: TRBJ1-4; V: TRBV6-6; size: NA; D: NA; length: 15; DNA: TGTGCCAGCAGACCCCCGGACAGCGGAAATGAAAAACTGTTTTTT; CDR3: CASRPPDSGNEKLFF
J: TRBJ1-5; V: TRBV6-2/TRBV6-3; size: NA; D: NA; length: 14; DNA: TGTGCCAGCAGTTACTCCGCGGGGAATCAGCCCCAGCATTTT; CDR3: CASSYSAGNQPQHF
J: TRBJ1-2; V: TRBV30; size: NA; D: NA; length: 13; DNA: TGTGCCTGGAGGAGGACCCCTAGCTATGGCTACACCTTC; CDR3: CAWRRTPSYGYTF
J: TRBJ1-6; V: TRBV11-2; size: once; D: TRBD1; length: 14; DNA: TGTGCCAGCAGCTTAGGACAGGGGTATTCACCCCTCCACTTT; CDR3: CASSLGQGYSPLHF
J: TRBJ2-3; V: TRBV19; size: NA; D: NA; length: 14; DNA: TGTGCCAGTAGTATCGAGGGGGTTACAGATACGCAGTATTTT; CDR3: CASSIEGVTDTQYF